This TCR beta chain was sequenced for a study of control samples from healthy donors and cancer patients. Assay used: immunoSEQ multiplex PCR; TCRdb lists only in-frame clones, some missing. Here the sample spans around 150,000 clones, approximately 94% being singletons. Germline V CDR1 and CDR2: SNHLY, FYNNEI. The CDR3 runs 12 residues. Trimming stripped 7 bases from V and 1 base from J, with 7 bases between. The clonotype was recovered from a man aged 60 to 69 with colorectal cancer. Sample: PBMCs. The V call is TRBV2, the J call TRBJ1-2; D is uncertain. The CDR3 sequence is CASTGSNYGYTF. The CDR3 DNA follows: TGTGCCAGCACGGGCAGTAACTATGGCTACACCTTC.